This entry features one T cell receptor (beta chain) sequence. The specificity of this receptor is unknown. Base qualities are not provided; no much larger clone lies one nucleotide away. Inclusive of the bounding cysteine and phenylalanine, the CDR3 is 16 residues long. Left in the record is the CDR3 DNA by itself, 48 bases read in frame from the first base. V drops 9 bases and J drops 3 bases, leaving 20 bases in between. This sample is drawn from a study of T-cell memory formation after mild COVID-19 (dated by TCRdb to about 2021). Notes on the research overall: Most TCR sequence clusters were specific to one of the two donors. T-cell clones expanding and contracting after mild COVID-19 in two donors were tracked by longitudinal TCRalpha and TCRbeta repertoire sequencing. The cohort comprised two young, previously healthy adult volunteers, one female and one male.

The research as a whole found: Contracting CD4+ clones appeared mostly in the CM and EM memory subsets, whereas CD8+ clones were enriched in EMRA. Some responding clones were found in pre-infection memory, which suggests that pre-existing cross-reactive memory T cells took part in the SARS-CoV-2 response. Clones that contracted from day 15 to 85 showed balanced CD4/CD8 phenotypes, whereas a second wave of clones that expanded from day 15 to 37 leaned towards CD4+. The study included only two mild cases, and larger cohorts that include severe cases with pre-infection samples were judged to be necessary. SARS-CoV-2 specificity was not confirmed for the second-wave clones peaking on day 37.

Sequencing was performed on an Illumina NovaSeq 6000. cDNA libraries for TCRalpha and TCRbeta were prepared by 5'RACE using constant-segment primers, with sample barcodes and unique molecular identifiers added. RNA was extracted from every sample with Trizol reagent. The libraries were amplified in two PCR steps, and the second step added a second sample barcode and Illumina TruSeq adapters. Sequencing of libraries was performed on an Illumina NovaSeq with 2 x 150 bp paired-end reads. Processing in the source paper ran as follows. The reads were demultiplexed and collapsed into UMI-guided consensus sequences using migec v1.2.7. With mixcr v2.1.11, UMI consensuses were aligned to TRA and TRB V and J templates and assembled into clonotypes. A clonotype was counted as expanded or contracted only when both edgeR and NoisET called the clonotype significant, with the noise models trained on biological replicates. For edgeR calls, a false discovery rate-adjusted p below 0.01 and a log2 fold-change threshold of 1 were applied. PCA with hierarchical clustering of max-normalized trajectories of the 1000 most abundant clonotypes was used as exploratory dynamics analysis. Separately sequenced CD4+ and CD8+ repertoires were used to assign a CD4 or CD8 phenotype to each responding clone. TCRdb trimmed public reads at Q25 via fastp, called clones via MiXCR and kept in-frame beta chains. Rows with a matching CDR3 protein are joined into one entry that keeps the most common DNA and genes. The V and J calls and clone size are TCRdb's, not the authors'. For this sample there are hundreds of thousands of distinct CDR3 sequences; 15% to 20% appear just once. The biggest ten clones account for approximately 25% of the sample.

Ficoll-Paque density gradient centrifugation was the method used to isolate PBMCs. Sequenced sample: PBMCs or a T cell subset sorted from them (not recorded which). This chain joins TRBV12-3 or TRBV12-4 to TRBJ2-2; perhaps TRBD2 is the D gene, with 6 bases matching. This clonotype originated in a man aged 18 to 29 who had mild COVID-19 (a few samples of this study predate the infection). The sample titles of this study are shuffled in the database, so cell type and time point are left out; the donor was told from shared clones. For the CDR3, the sequence is CASGDSTSRDTGELFF. In nucleotide form, the sequence is TGTGCCAGTGGGGACTCCACATCAAGGGACACCGGGGAGCTGTTTTTT.